These 25 T cell receptor beta chains were sequenced from one sample in a study of sequential checkpoint blockade in melanoma. Clones were sequenced by immunoSEQ multiplex PCR, and TCRdb holds only the in-frame ones, with some missing. The sample holds some 8,800 clones, under 25% seen once. The treatment: randomized to nivolumab then ipilimumab (arm A) or the reverse (arm B). The source was tumor tissue (inferred from file names), collected from a patient given nivolumab and ipilimumab in sequence. The receptors stem from a human donor with melanoma.

This clone turned up a few times. This chain uses TRBV19 with TRBJ2-1, with 8 bases aligning to TRBD1. Germline CDR1 is LNHDA and CDR2 is SQIVND (reference sequence). The V gene end was trimmed by 3 bases and the J gene end by 9 bases; junction bases not matched to a gene: 10. This CDR3 comprises 15 residues. Here the CDR3 reads CASSIRVRGRIEQFF. The CDR3 nucleotides are TGTGCCAGTAGTATTAGGGTCAGGGGGCGGATTGAGCAGTTCTTC. Full variable domain (rest looked up from reference TRBV19 and TRBJ2-1): DGGITQSPKYLFRKEGQNVTLSCEQNLNHDAMYWYRQDPGQGLRLIYYSQIVNDFQKGDIAEGYSVSREKKESFPLTVTSAQKNPTAFYLCASSIRVRGRIEQFFGPGTRLTVL.

This clone ranks as medium-sized. J is TRBJ2-1 and V is TRBV6-8; maybe TRBD1 (5 bases). The CDR3 spans 17 residues. V lost 0 bases, J lost 0 bases, and 12 bases lay in between. Germline loops: CDR1 MNHGY, CDR2 SAAAGT. In DNA, the CDR3 is TGTGCCAGCAGTTACTCGATTGGCAGGGCCTCCTACAATGAGCAGTTCTTC. Its protein is CASSYSIGRASYNEQFF.

This clone occurred a few times. V gene TRBV11-3 combines with J gene TRBJ2-2; 13 bases fit TRBD2. V shed 6 bases, J shed 5 bases, and the junction held 6 bases outside the gene matches. Germline CDR1 and CDR2: SGHNT and YENEEA. CDR3 length: 16 amino acids. The CDR3, as DNA: TGTGCCAGCAGTCAAAGGACTAGCGGGGGTACCGGGGAGCTGTTTTTT. This encodes CASSQRTSGGTGELFF.

This clone was seen repeatedly, ten times or more. The rearrangement uses TRBV7-5 and TRBJ2-7. TRBV7-5 is a pseudogene. This CDR3 comprises 15 residues. CDR3 DNA sequence: TGTGCCAGCAGCTTGGATGGGGGTGAGGCTTACGAGCAGTACTTC. Its protein product is CASSLDGGEAYEQYF.

V is TRBV11-3 and J is TRBJ1-1; perhaps TRBD1 as D (6 bases). The V end was cut by 8 bases, the J end by 4 bases, with 17 bases between. Germline CDR1 is SGHNT and CDR2 is YENEEA. The CDR3 has 14 amino acids. The CDR3 protein is CASGTRKGGTEAFF. As DNA, the CDR3 is TGTGCCAGCGGTACCCGAAAGGGGGGCACTGAAGCTTTCTTT.

In its sample, this clone was seen many times. The CDR3 nucleotides read TGTGCCAGCAGCTTAGGAGGATTCGGAAACACCATATATTTT. It specifies CASSLGGFGNTIYF. The chain joins TRBV11-1 to TRBJ1-3; D is unresolved. The germline V gene encodes CDR1 SGHAT and CDR2 FQDESV (reference sequence). The CDR3 runs to 14 residues. Trimming removed 1 base from V and 4 bases from J, with 8 bases in between.

In its sample, this clone was seen a few times. V gene TRBV11-3 combines with J gene TRBJ2-5; TRBD2 agrees at 8 bases. The CDR3 is 15 amino acids. The ends lost 5 bases at V and 5 bases at J; junction bases unmatched: 10. CDR1 and CDR2 from the germline V gene are SGHNT and YENEEA. CDR3 loop: CASSRPAGGWETQYF. DNA for the CDR3: TGTGCCAGCAGCCGCCCGGCGGGGGGTTGGGAGACCCAGTACTTC.

This clone was recorded at least ten times. The chain carries TRBV6-8 and TRBJ2-2; D remains unclear. V lost 9 bases, J lost 0 bases, and 8 bases lay in between. This CDR3 has 13 amino acids. The V gene's germline CDR1 is MNHGY and CDR2 SAAAGT. CDR3 coding DNA: TGTGCCAGTAGTAGGGCGAACACCGGGGAGCTGTTTTTT. Protein product: CASSRANTGELFF.

The CDR3 is CASKSHDQGWDSPLHF. As DNA, the CDR3 is TGTGCCAGTAAAAGTCACGATCAGGGTTGGGATTCACCCCTCCACTTT. The chain recombines TRBV19 with TRBJ1-6; D possibly corresponds to TRBD1 (5 bases). CDR1 and CDR2 (germline): LNHDA, SQIVND (reference sequence). This CDR3 has 16 residues. The V end lost 7 bases, the J end lost 8 bases, and 21 bases lay between the germline ends.

This chain connects TRBV9 to TRBJ2-2; TRBD2 is a possible D gene (6 bases). Germline-derived CDR1 and CDR2 are SGDLS and YYNGEE. V lost 0 bases, J lost 2 bases, and 11 bases lay in between. The CDR3 is 16 amino acids. The CDR3 sequence is CASSVAAGRNTGELFF. The CDR3 bases are TGTGCCAGCAGCGTAGCCGCGGGGCGAAACACCGGGGAGCTGTTTTTT. Together with reference TRBV9 and TRBJ2-2, the CDR3 gives the full variable domain: DSGVTQTPKHLITATGQRVTLRCSPRSGDLSVYWYQQSLDQGLQFLIQYYNGEERAKGNILERFSAQQFPDLHSELNLSSLELGDSALYFCASSVAAGRNTGELFFGEGSRLTVL.

The rearrangement joins TRBV12-1 to TRBJ2-7; no check of the table's D call, TRBD2, against the DNA was made. TRBV12-1 is given as a pseudogene. The CDR3 sequence is 13 residues long. The CDR3 here is CASSSAPRCEQYV. The CDR3 nucleotides read TGTGCCAGCAGCTCGGCGCCGCGGTGCGAGCAGTACGTC.

This clone was detected once. The chain combines TRBV29-1 with TRBJ2-5; a possible D gene is TRBD2 (6 bases). The V gene lost 6 bases and the J gene lost 2 bases, with 16 bases spanning the gap. The CDR3 length is 14 residues. Germline V gene data show CDR1 as SQVTM and CDR2 as ANQGSEA. CDR3 loop: CSVRPPSEQETQYF. The CDR3 DNA follows: TGCAGCGTACGTCCTCCTAGCGAACAAGAGACCCAGTACTTC.

This clone was counted many times. The genes are TRBV11-3 and TRBJ1-5, with 9 bases identical to TRBD1. Germline V CDR1 and CDR2: SGHNT, YENEEA. V lost 5 bases to trimming and J lost 2 bases; unmatched junction nucleotides: 10. This CDR3 is 17 amino acids long. CDR3 in amino acids: CASSLVYRGRGNQPQHF. CDR3 sequence (DNA): TGTGCCAGCAGCCTGGTTTACAGGGGGCGAGGCAATCAGCCCCAGCATTTT.

The chain recombines TRBV6-8 with TRBJ1-1; D remains ambiguous. The V end lost 1 base, the J end lost 5 bases, and 14 bases lay between the germline ends. The CDR3 spans 15 residues. Germline CDR1 is MNHGY and CDR2 is SAAAGT. The DNA for the CDR3 is TGTGCCAGCAGTTACTGGAGGGCTACGGGTACTGAAGCTTTCTTT. Its protein product is CASSYWRATGTEAFF.

This clone has a count of ten or more. The V and J genes are TRBV1 and TRBJ1-1; the table's D gene call, TRBD1, was not cross checked with the DNA. TRBV1 is a known pseudogene. The CDR3 loop spans 18 amino acids. The CDR3 DNA sequence: TGCGCCAGCAGCCAAGTTAAGGACAGGGTGCCTTTGAACACTGAAGCTTTCTTT. This encodes CASSQVKDRVPLNTEAFF.

This sequence joins TRBV15 and TRBJ2-5; D is perhaps TRBD1 (5 bases). Germline V gene data show CDR1 as LNHNV and CDR2 as YYDKDF (reference sequence). V shed 2 bases and J shed 7 bases, with 14 bases lying between them. This CDR3 region has 14 residues. The DNA of the CDR3 is TGTGCCACCAGCAGAATCATCAGGGTTGGGACCCAGTACTTC. This encodes CATSRIIRVGTQYF.

The chain is built from TRBV11-3 and TRBJ2-7; tentative D call: TRBD1 (6 bases). This CDR3 spans 15 amino acids. Germline-derived CDR1 and CDR2 are SGHNT and YENEEA. Between the trimmed V and J ends, which lost 2 bases and 4 bases, there was a span of 15 bases. CDR3: CASSLFPGAPYEQYF. The DNA of the CDR3 is TGTGCCAGCAGCTTATTTCCAGGGGCACCTTACGAGCAGTACTTC.

The rearrangement joins TRBV11-3 to TRBJ2-2, with D perhaps matching TRBD1 (5 bases). Trimming shortened V by 2 bases and J by 0 bases, and 10 bases separated the two germline ends. Looked up from germline, CDR1 is SGHNT and CDR2 is YENEEA. CDR3 length: 16 residues. The CDR3 protein is CASSLKQVANTGELFF. The CDR3 coding sequence is TGTGCCAGCAGCTTAAAACAGGTCGCGAACACCGGGGAGCTGTTTTTT.

Of note for this clone: An end of the junction does not agree with germline; a read error may underlie this. V and J are TRBV13 and TRBJ2-7; TRBD1 matches at 8 bases. The CDR3 totals 13 residues. From germline, CDR1 is PRHDT and CDR2 FYEKMQ (reference sequence). The CDR3 DNA sequence: TGTGCCAGCAGCCTAGGTACAGGGGGGGAGCAGTACTTC. Translating it yields CASSLGTGGEQYF.

This chain joins TRBV28 and TRBJ1-6; D ambiguous. The CDR3 consists of 16 residues. Trimming left V 0 bases short and J 0 bases short, with 6 bases between. Germline CDR1 MDHEN, CDR2 SYDVKM. The CDR3 sequence is CASSLWVLSYNSPLHF. The CDR3 DNA is TGTGCCAGCAGTTTATGGGTGCTCTCCTATAATTCACCCCTCCACTTT.

This clone was counted only a few times. The chain uses TRBV11-3 and TRBJ1-6; D gene unclear. Trimming removed 4 bases at V and 4 bases at J, with 11 bases between. CDR1 and CDR2 (germline): SGHNT, YENEEA. CDR3 size: 15 residues. CDR3 sequence: CASSSTGDYNSPLHF. The CDR3 DNA reads as TGTGCCAGCAGCTCTACGGGAGATTATAATTCACCCCTCCACTTT.

This clone occurred a few times. The J gene is TRBJ2-7, the V gene TRBV18, with D maybe TRBD2 (6 bases). Germline values: CDR1 KGHSH, CDR2 LQKENI. The length of the CDR3 is 13 residues. V shed 8 bases and J shed 1 base, with 12 bases lying between them. CDR3 sequence: CASGGRGSYEQYF. In DNA form, the CDR3 reads TGTGCCAGCGGGGGTCGGGGGTCCTACGAGCAGTACTTC.

This clone rates as medium-sized. The chain recombines TRBV6-8 with TRBJ2-3; 10 bases fit TRBD2. The CDR3 spans 16 residues. J lost 2 bases, V lost 2 bases, and 4 bases had no gene match. CDR1 and CDR2 from the germline V gene are MNHGY and SAAAGT. The CDR3 region is CASSYGTSEPTDTQYF. The CDR3 bases are TGTGCCAGCAGTTACGGGACTAGCGAGCCCACAGATACGCAGTATTTT.

CDR3 loop: CASSQDPQELGTGELFF. CDR3 DNA: TGTGCCAGCAGCCAAGATCCCCAGGAACTAGGCACCGGGGAGCTGTTTTTT. The J gene is TRBJ2-2, the V gene TRBV14, with a possible D match to TRBD2 (5 bases). V dropped 0 bases and J dropped 4 bases, with 15 bases sitting between them. Looked up from germline, CDR1 is SGHDN and CDR2 is FVKESK. This CDR3 spans 17 amino acids.

In the case of this clone: The sample holds other DNA sequences that translate to the same CDR3. This CDR3 is CASSLLGGTNEKLFF. The CDR3 bases are TGCGCCAGCAGCTTGCTCGGCGGAACTAATGAAAAACTGTTTTTT. V and J are TRBV5-1 and TRBJ1-4; D gene unclear. The germline gives CDR1 SGHRS, CDR2 YFSETQ. V lost 1 base, J lost 1 base, and 8 bases lay in between. This CDR3 comprises 15 residues.